This TCR beta chain is drawn from a study of CD8+ T cells in alopecia areata. Study-level information: The tofacitinib course ran for 6 to 18 months and was followed by 6 months off drug.

Study conclusions and caveats: Lesional scalp, especially alopecia totalis/universalis, showed higher clonality than normal scalp. Scalp specimens additionally yield sequences from normal skin's resident alphabeta T cells.

Sampling of alopecia areata patients yielded lesional scalp punch biopsies as well as peripheral blood. With regard to this clone: Its antigen is not known.

Extraction of RNA preceded its reverse transcription into cDNA, which served as the sequencing template. Sequencing was performed with immunoSEQ multiplex PCR; in TCRdb, only in-frame clones are kept and a portion is missing. The sample carries some 170,000 clones, around 64% recorded once. Trimming stripped 8 bases from V and 3 bases from J, with 13 bases between. The V gene's germline CDR1 is SGHTA and CDR2 FQGTGA. CDR3 length: 13 amino acids. The sequencing used CD8+ T cells sorted from blood, collected at week 0. The chain uses TRBV7-3 and TRBJ1-1, with D unclear. The TCR was taken from a human donor with alopecia areata. CDR3 DNA sequence: TGTGCCAGCGGGTCCGGTGGGGACACTGAAGCTTTCTTT. It codes for CASGSGGDTEAFF.